The 10 T cell receptor beta chains given below trace back to one sample, sequenced in a study of T cells after yellow fever vaccination. Via MiXCR, TCRdb re-called the 5' RACE reads, giving one row per CDR3 protein. The data show hundreds of thousands of distinct CDR3 sequences, with about 4% seen just once and about 26% held by the top ten. Sequenced here: PBMCs, sampled 5 days after the yellow fever booster vaccination. These TCRs come from a man aged 18 to 30 who received the YFV17D yellow fever vaccine.

This clonotype has at least ten counts. This rearrangement joins TRBV11-1 to TRBJ2-1, with D unresolved. V was shortened by 2 bases and J by 3 bases, with 14 bases between the two germline ends. The CDR3 totals 16 residues. Per the germline V gene, CDR1 is SGHAT and CDR2 is FQDESV (reference sequence). DNA of the CDR3: TGTGCCAGCAGCTTACTTTGGCTAACGAACTACAATGAGCAGTTCTTC. Its protein product is CASSLLWLTNYNEQFF.

This sequence joins TRBV2 and TRBJ2-1, with TRBD1 matching 11 bases. Germline V gene sequence: CDR1 SNHLY, CDR2 FYNNEI. This CDR3 has 17 residues. Trimming cost V 4 bases and J 7 bases; bases outside gene matches: 12. CDR3 amino acids: CASSVIPGQGGTNEQFF. In DNA form, the CDR3 reads TGTGCCAGCAGTGTCATCCCGGGACAGGGGGGGACGAATGAGCAGTTCTTC.

This clonotype was seen only a few times. This chain joins TRBV6-6 and TRBJ1-6; D gene ambiguous. The V and J ends lost 3 bases and 0 bases respectively, with 9 bases between them. CDR3 size: 16 residues. Per germline, CDR1 MNHNY and CDR2 SVGAGI (reference sequence). CDR3 sequence reads: CASSYGSSSYNSPLHF. In DNA, the CDR3 is TGTGCCAGCAGTTATGGGTCAAGCTCCTATAATTCACCCCTCCACTTT.

This clonotype turned up a few times. The V gene is TRBV6-1, the J gene TRBJ2-3, with 8 bases matching TRBD2. Looked up from germline, CDR1 is MNHNS and CDR2 is SASEGT. The CDR3 is 14 amino acids. Germline trimming cut 6 bases from V and 2 bases from J; bases unmatched to any gene: 4. CDR3 bases: TGTGCCAGCAGCCCGCGGGGGGCCACAGATACGCAGTATTTT. Amino acid sequence: CASSPRGATDTQYF.

This clonotype has only a few counts. The CDR3 DNA reads as TGTGCCAGCAGTTACGGACAGACTGAAGCTTTCTTT. Amino acid sequence: CASSYGQTEAFF. The chain employs TRBV6-6 and TRBJ1-1, with D possibly TRBD1 on 6 matching bases. Trimming left V 2 bases short and J 5 bases short, with 6 bases between. The germline V gene has CDR1 MNHNY and CDR2 SVGAGI (reference sequence). This CDR3 contains 12 residues.

This clonotype was recorded a few times. The chain links TRBV20-1 to TRBJ2-5; perhaps TRBD1 as D (6 bases). V lost 4 bases, J lost 2 bases, and 11 bases lay in between. The CDR3 runs 13 residues. Germline-derived CDR1 and CDR2 are DFQATT and SNEGSKA (reference sequence). CDR3 sequence reads: CSATRTAQETQYF. CDR3 DNA sequence: TGCAGTGCTACCCGGACAGCACAAGAGACCCAGTACTTC.

The sample holds a few counts of this clonotype. The chain combines TRBV7-2 with TRBJ2-1; TRBD2 agrees at 11 bases. Germline CDR1 reads SGHTA; CDR2 reads FQGNSA. The V segment lost 4 bases and the J segment 7 bases; nucleotides outside the gene matches: 6. This CDR3 is 15 amino acids long. DNA for the CDR3: TGTGCCAGCAGCTCCATTAGCGGGGGGGGTAATGAGCAGTTCTTC. It codes for CASSSISGGGNEQFF.

The sample holds many counts of this clonotype. The chain joins TRBV11-2 to TRBJ2-4; the match to TRBD1 covers 7 bases. Trimming removed 5 bases from V and 0 bases from J; junction bases left unmatched: 1. Germline V gene lookup returns CDR1 SGHAT and CDR2 FQNNGV. This CDR3 spans 14 amino acids. The CDR3 is CASSRQGAKNIQYF. CDR3 sequence (DNA): TGTGCCAGCAGCCGACAGGGAGCCAAAAACATTCAGTACTTC.

This rearrangement joins TRBV5-4 to TRBJ2-3, with 9 bases lining up with TRBD2. The J segment lost 4 bases and the V segment lost 2 bases, leaving 11 bases of the junction unmatched. Per germline, CDR1 SGHNT and CDR2 YYREEE (reference sequence). The CDR3 is 17 residues long. The CDR3 spells CASSLSGGPLQADTQYF. The CDR3 DNA sequence: TGTGCCAGCAGCTTAAGCGGGGGGCCCTTGCAGGCAGATACGCAGTATTTT.

This clonotype has more than one count but fewer than ten. V usage is TRBV6-1 and J usage is TRBJ1-5; D uncertain. The CDR3 has 13 amino acids. CDR1 and CDR2 (germline): MNHNS, SASEGT. Between the trimmed V and J ends, which lost 1 base and 9 bases, there was a span of 10 bases. CDR3 coding DNA: TGTGCCAGCAGTGAAGGAACTTGGGGGCCCCAGCATTTT. Amino acids: CASSEGTWGPQHF.